One sample yielded the 9 T cell receptor beta chains listed below, sequenced in a study of Ad26.COV2.S vaccination and SARS-CoV-2 variants. Sequencing was performed with immunoSEQ multiplex PCR; in TCRdb, only in-frame clones are kept and a portion is missing. The table lists 350,000 to 500,000 clones, about 90% of them singletons, with around 4.2% in the top ten. Regarding treatment: 15 to 20 received Ad26.COV2.S at low or high dose, single or two shots; a few received placebo; per-sample allocation not given. Material that was analyzed had been drawn on day 63 after the first vaccine or placebo injection. Sequenced here: peripheral blood, sampled in a trial of Ad26.COV2.S vaccine versus placebo. All receptors come from a person aged 18-65 years who received the Ad26.COV2.S COVID-19 vaccine or a placebo.

The chain combines TRBV28 with TRBJ2-7; 10 bases align to TRBD1. The CDR3 consists of 15 residues. CDR1 and CDR2 (germline): MDHEN, SYDVKM. Trimming removed 5 bases from V and 4 bases from J; junction bases left unmatched: 8. This CDR3 reads CASSGGQGSGYEQYF. CDR3 nucleotide sequence: TGTGCCAGCAGTGGGGGACAGGGGAGTGGGTACGAGCAGTACTTC. Variable domain in full (rest from reference TRBV28 and TRBJ2-7): DVKVTQSSRYLVKRTGEKVFLECVQDMDHENMFWYRQDPGLGLRLIYFSYDVKMKEKGDIPEGYSVSREKKERFSLILESASTNQTSMYLCASSGGQGSGYEQYFGPGTRLTVT.

The count of this clone is one. The chain is built from TRBV7-9 and TRBJ1-4; 9 bases fit TRBD1. The CDR3 contains 14 residues. Germline trimming cut 5 bases from V and 8 bases from J; bases unmatched to any gene: 6. The V gene's germline CDR1 is SEHNR and CDR2 FQNEAQ (reference sequence). CDR3 region: CASSRGQGGEKLFF. Written as DNA, the CDR3 is TGTGCCAGCAGCCGGGGACAGGGAGGCGAAAAACTGTTTTTT.

The chain combines TRBV29-1 with TRBJ2-5; D tentatively reads TRBD1 or TRBD2 (5 bases each). Germline values: CDR1 SQVTM, CDR2 ANQGSEA. This CDR3 contains 14 residues. Between the trimmed V and J ends, which lost 4 bases and 4 bases, there was a span of 16 bases. The CDR3 reads CSVVVWDRGETQYF. In DNA, the CDR3 is TGCAGCGTTGTAGTGTGGGACCGTGGAGAGACCCAGTACTTC.

This clone was seen more than once but under ten times. The V call is TRBV5-6, the J call TRBJ1-2; 8 nucleotides align to TRBD1. The V and J ends lost 3 bases and 8 bases, in that order; junction bases with no gene match: 9. CDR3 size: 14 residues. The germline gives CDR1 SGHDT, CDR2 YYEEEE. This CDR3 reads CASSWQGALDGYTF. CDR3 nucleotide sequence: TGTGCCAGCAGCTGGCAGGGGGCGTTGGACGGCTACACCTTC.

The rearrangement joins TRBV24-1 to TRBJ2-7, with 12 bases aligning to TRBD2. The length of the CDR3 is 20 residues. Germline CDR1 KGHDR, CDR2 SFDVKD. V was pared by 6 bases and J by 5 bases, with 22 bases of the junction left unmatched. The CDR3 DNA reads TGTGCCACCAGTATATCAATCGGGGCTAGCGGGAGGGGTACTTGGAACGAGCAGTACTTC. Its translation is CATSISIGASGRGTWNEQYF.

The chain employs TRBV7-3 and TRBJ1-5, with TRBD1 as a possible D gene (6 bases). Trimming pared 5 bases from V and 5 bases from J, leaving 10 bases between. Germline assignment: CDR1 SGHTA and CDR2 FQGTGA. The CDR3 extends over 13 amino acids. The CDR3 nucleotides are TGTGCCAGCAGCAGACAGGCCGATCAGCCCCAGCATTTT. Encoded protein: CASSRQADQPQHF.

J is TRBJ2-2 and V is TRBV27, with 8 bases matching TRBD1. Germline V gene sequence: CDR1 MNHEY, CDR2 SMNVEV (reference sequence). CDR3 size: 16 residues. Trimming cost V 3 bases and J 9 bases; bases outside gene matches: 12. This CDR3 reads CASSLPTLQGVRELFF. As DNA, the CDR3 is TGTGCCAGCAGTTTGCCGACCTTACAGGGGGTGAGGGAGCTGTTTTTT.

This sequence joins TRBV6-5 and TRBJ1-1; TRBD1 might be the D (5 bases). CDR1 and CDR2 (germline): MNHEY, SVGAGI. This CDR3 is 14 amino acids long. Trimming left V 6 bases short and J 4 bases short, with 15 bases between. The CDR3 DNA follows: TGTGCCAGCAGACAGGCTTTAGGGTTCACTGAAGCTTTCTTT. Amino acid sequence: CASRQALGFTEAFF.

J is TRBJ1-3 and V is TRBV5-1; D unclear. Germline V gene sequence: CDR1 SGHRS, CDR2 YFSETQ. CDR3 size: 16 residues. Trimming removed 0 bases at V and 4 bases at J, with 14 bases between. The CDR3 sequence: CASSLADPDGGNTIYF. DNA of the CDR3: TGCGCCAGCAGCTTGGCGGATCCGGACGGAGGAAACACCATATATTTT.